This T cell receptor beta chain was retrieved from a study of T cell repertoires in cytomegalovirus infection. Study context: TCR beta signatures that were public indicated CMV infection and matching HLA type. Points from the study as a whole: Cumulative public TCR beta family frequency identified CMV carriers with the relevant HLA. In two of eight donors, the top clonotype was HLA-C-restricted CMV-specific.

TCRdb fed the reads into MiXCR, producing one record per CDR3 protein. The profile shows fewer than 700,000 distinct CDR3 sequences, approximately 25% of them singletons. Germline trimming cut 5 bases from V and 4 bases from J; bases unmatched to any gene: 10. The CDR3 is 15 amino acids. Germline assignment: CDR1 SEHNR and CDR2 FQNEAQ (reference sequence). As concerns this clonotype: What it recognizes is unknown.

Sequencing used CD8+ T cells from PBMCs. The receptor was isolated from a human donor in good health (CMV status not recorded). Some clones in this sample may be carry-over from other donors' samples. This chain links TRBV7-9 with TRBJ2-7; 8 bases line up with TRBD1. The CDR3 is CASSAGQVLYYEQYV. For the CDR3, the DNA is TGTGCCAGCAGCGCGGGACAGGTGCTTTATTACGAGCAGTACGTC.